The text below deals with one T cell receptor (beta chain). Its antigen remains unidentified. Between the trimmed V and J ends, which lost 6 bases and 4 bases, there was a span of 16 bases. This CDR3 region has 15 residues. Looked up from germline, CDR1 is SGHTA and CDR2 is FQGTGA. These data originate in a study of T cell responses to AZD1222 COVID-19 vaccine. The repertoire was sequenced with immunoSEQ multiplex PCR; TCRdb's copy has only in-frame clones and lacks some. The sample has around 70,000 clones, approximately 90% seen once. Study-wide results and caveats: Among spike-specific TCRs, nearly half reportedly target unmutated variant regions.

The sequence came from an adult who received the AZD1222 COVID-19 vaccine. Sample: peripheral blood, taken 28 days after the second AZD1222 dose. The gene calls are TRBV7-3 and TRBJ1-3; D is ambiguous. The CDR3 region has the DNA TGTGCCAGCAGTCACCAAGGACGGGAGGGAAACACCATATATTTT. Its translation: CASSHQGREGNTIYF.